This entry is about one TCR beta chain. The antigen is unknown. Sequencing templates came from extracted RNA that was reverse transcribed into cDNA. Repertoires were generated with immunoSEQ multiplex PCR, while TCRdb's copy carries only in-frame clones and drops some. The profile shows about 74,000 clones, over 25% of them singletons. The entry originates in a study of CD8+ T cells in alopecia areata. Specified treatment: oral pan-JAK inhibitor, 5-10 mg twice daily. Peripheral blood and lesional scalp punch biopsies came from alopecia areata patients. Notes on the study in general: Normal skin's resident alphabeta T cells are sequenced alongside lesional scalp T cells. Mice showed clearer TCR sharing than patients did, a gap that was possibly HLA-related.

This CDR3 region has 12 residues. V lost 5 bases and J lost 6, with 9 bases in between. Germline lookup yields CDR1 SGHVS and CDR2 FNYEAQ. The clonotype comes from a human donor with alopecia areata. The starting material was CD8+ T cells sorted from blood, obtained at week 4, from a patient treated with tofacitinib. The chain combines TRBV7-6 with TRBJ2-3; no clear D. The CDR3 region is CASSPLGDTQYF. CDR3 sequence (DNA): TGTGCCAGCAGCCCCCTCGGGGATACGCAGTATTTT.